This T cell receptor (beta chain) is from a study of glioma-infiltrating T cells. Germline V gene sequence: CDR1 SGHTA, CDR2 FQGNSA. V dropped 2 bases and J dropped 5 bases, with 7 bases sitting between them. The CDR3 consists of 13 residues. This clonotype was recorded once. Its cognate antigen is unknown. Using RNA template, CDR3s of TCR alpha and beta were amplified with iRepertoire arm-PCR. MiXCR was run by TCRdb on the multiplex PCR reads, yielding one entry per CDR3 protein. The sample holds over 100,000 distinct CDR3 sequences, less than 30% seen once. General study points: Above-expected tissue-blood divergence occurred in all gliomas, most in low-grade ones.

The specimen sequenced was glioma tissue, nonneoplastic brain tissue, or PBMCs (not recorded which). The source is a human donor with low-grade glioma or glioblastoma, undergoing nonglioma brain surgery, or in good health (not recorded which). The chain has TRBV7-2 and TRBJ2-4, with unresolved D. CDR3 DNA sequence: TGTGCCAGCAGCTTAAAAATACAAAACATTCAGTACTTC. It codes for CASSLKIQNIQYF. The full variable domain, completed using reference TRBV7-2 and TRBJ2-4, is GAGVSQSPSNKVTEKGKDVELRCDPISGHTALYWYRQSLGQGLEFLIYFQGNSAPDKSGLPSDRFSAERTGGSVSTLTIQRTQQEDSAVYLCASSLKIQNIQYFGAGTRLSVL.